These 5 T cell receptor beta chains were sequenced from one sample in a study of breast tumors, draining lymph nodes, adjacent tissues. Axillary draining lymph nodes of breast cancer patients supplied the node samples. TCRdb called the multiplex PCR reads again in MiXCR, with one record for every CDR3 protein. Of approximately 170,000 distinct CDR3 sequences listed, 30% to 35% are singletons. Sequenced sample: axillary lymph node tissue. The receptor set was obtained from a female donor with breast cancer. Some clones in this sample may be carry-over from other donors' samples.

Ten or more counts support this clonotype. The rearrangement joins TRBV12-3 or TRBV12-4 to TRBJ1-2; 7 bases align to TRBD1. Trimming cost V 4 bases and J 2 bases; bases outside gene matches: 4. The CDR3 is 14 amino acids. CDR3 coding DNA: TGTGCCAGCAGTTCCAAACAGGGGAACTATGGCTACACCTTC. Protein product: CASSSKQGNYGYTF.

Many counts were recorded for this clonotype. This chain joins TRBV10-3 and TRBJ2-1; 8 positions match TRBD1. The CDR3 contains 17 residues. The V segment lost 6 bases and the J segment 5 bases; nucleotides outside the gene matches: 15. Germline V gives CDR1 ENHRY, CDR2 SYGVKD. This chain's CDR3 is CAIRDFGQGNRDNEQFF. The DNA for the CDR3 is TGTGCCATCAGGGATTTCGGACAGGGCAATCGGGACAATGAGCAGTTCTTC.

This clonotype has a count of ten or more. The DNA for the CDR3 is TGTGCCAGCAGTGAAGCGAGTCGCTCCTACGAGCAGTACTTC. It encodes CASSEASRSYEQYF. The rearrangement joins TRBV2 to TRBJ2-7; no definite D call. This CDR3 spans 14 amino acids. Germline values: CDR1 SNHLY, CDR2 FYNNEI. Deletions cut 0 bases from V and 0 bases from J, with 6 bases between.

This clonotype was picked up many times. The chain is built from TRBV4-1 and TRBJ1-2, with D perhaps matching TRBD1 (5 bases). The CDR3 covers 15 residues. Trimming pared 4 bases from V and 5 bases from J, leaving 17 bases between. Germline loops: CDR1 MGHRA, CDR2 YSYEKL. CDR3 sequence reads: CASSPDIKWTYGYTF. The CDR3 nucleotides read TGCGCCAGCAGCCCAGATATAAAATGGACATATGGCTACACCTTC.

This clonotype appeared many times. CDR3 sequence reads: CASTTNTDTQYF. CDR3 sequence (DNA): TGTGCCAGCACCACCAACACAGATACGCAGTATTTT. The gene calls are TRBV12-3 or TRBV12-4 and TRBJ2-3, with D hard to call. The CDR3 sequence is 12 residues long. Between the trimmed V and J ends, which lost 7 bases and 2 bases, there was a span of 7 bases.